What follows describes a single T cell receptor (beta chain). This entry is derived from a study of blood T cell repertoires in COVID-19. Method: immunoSEQ multiplex PCR; TCRdb's copy keeps in-frame clones and lacks some. Among approximately 200,000 clones listed, 65% to 85% were seen once. Two consecutive negative NP/OP PCR tests, clearance, or resolved symptoms defined Cohort 3 recovery. The CDR3 length is 15 residues. Germline V gene lookup returns CDR1 MNHEY and CDR2 SMNVEV (reference sequence). V gave up 4 bases and J gave up 0 bases; unmatched junction bases: 5. Sequences were obtained from PBMCs or T cells enriched from blood (not recorded which). The sequence was collected from a man between 40 and 49 years old who had recovered from COVID-19. This chain connects TRBV27 to TRBJ1-1; 7 bases agree with TRBD1. DNA of the CDR3: TGTGCCAGCAGTTCTGACAGGGTCATGAACACTGAAGCTTTCTTT. Translated, it gives CASSSDRVMNTEAFF.